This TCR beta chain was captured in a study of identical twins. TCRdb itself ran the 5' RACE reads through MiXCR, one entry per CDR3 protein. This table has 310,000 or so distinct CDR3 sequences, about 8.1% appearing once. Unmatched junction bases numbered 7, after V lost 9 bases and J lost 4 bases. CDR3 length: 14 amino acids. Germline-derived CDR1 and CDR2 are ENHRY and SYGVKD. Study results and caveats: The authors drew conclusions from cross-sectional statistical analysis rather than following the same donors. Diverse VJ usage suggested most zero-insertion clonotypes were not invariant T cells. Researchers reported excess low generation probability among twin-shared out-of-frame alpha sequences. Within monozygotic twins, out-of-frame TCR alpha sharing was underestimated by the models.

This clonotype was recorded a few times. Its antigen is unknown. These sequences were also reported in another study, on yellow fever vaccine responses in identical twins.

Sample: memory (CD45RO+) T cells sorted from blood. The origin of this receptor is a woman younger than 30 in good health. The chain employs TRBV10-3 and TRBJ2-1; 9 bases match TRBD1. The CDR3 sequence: CAIGPGQGYNEQFF. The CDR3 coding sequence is TGTGCCATAGGCCCGGGACAGGGTTACAATGAGCAGTTCTTC.